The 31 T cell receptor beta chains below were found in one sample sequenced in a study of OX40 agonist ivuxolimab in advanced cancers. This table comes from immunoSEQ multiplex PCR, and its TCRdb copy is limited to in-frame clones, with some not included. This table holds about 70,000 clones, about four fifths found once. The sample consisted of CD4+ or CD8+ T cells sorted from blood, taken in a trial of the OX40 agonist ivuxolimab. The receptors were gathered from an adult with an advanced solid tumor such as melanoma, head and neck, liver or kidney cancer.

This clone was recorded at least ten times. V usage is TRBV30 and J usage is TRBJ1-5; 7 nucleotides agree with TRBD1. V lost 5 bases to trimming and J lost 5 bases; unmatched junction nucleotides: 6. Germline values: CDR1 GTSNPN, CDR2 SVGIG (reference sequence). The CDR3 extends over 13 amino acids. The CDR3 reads CAWATGFDQPQHF. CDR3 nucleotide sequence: TGTGCCTGGGCGACAGGGTTTGATCAGCCCCAGCATTTT.

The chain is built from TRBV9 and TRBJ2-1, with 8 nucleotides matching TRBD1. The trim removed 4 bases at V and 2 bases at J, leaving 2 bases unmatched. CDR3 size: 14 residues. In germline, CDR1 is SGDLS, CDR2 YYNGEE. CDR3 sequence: CASSPGGPYNEQFF. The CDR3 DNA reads TGTGCCAGCAGCCCAGGGGGCCCCTACAATGAGCAGTTCTTC.

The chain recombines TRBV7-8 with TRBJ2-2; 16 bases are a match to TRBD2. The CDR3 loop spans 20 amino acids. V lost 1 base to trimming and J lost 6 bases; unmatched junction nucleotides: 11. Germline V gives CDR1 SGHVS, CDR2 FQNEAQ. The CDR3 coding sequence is TGTGCCAGCAGCTTAGGGCCCGGGACTAGCGGGAGGGCCCCGGCCGGGGAGCTGTTTTTT. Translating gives CASSLGPGTSGRAPAGELFF.

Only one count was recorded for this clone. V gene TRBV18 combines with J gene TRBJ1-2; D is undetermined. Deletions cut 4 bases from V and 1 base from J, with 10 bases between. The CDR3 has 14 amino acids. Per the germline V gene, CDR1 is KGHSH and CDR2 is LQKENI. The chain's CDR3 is CASSLPTFNYGYTF. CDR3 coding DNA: TGTGCCAGCTCACTCCCTACTTTTAACTATGGCTACACCTTC.

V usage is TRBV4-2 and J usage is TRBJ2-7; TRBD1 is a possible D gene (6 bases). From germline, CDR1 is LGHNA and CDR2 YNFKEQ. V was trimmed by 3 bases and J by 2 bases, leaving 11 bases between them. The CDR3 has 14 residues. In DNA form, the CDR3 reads TGTGCCAGCAGCCAGATTCCAGGGGCCTACGAGCAGTACTTC. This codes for CASSQIPGAYEQYF.

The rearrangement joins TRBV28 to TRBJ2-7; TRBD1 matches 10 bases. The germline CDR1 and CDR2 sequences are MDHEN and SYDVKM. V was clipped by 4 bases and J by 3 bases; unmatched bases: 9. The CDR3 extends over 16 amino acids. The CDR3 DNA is TGTGCCAGCAGTTCCCAAACCGGGACAGGGGTCTACGAGCAGTACTTC. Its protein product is CASSSQTGTGVYEQYF.

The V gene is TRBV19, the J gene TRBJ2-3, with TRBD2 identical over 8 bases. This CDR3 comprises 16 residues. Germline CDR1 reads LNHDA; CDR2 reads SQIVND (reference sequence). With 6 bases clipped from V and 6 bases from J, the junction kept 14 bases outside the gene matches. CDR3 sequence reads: CASRSRGGLSLDTQYF. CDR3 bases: TGTGCCAGTAGATCCCGGGGGGGCCTTAGTCTTGATACGCAGTATTTT.

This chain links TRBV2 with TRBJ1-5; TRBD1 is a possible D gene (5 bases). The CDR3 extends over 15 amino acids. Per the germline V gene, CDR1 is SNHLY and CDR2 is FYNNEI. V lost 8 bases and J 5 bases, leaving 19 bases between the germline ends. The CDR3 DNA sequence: TGTGCCAGCGGGGGGTCGGGGGAGGTGGATCAGCCCCAGCATTTT. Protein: CASGGSGEVDQPQHF. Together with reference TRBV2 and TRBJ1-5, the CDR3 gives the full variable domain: EPEVTQTPSHQVTQMGQEVILRCVPISNHLYFYWYRQILGQKVEFLVSFYNNEISEKSEIFDDQFSVERPDGSNFTLKIRSTKLEDSAMYFCASGGSGEVDQPQHFGDGTRLSIL.

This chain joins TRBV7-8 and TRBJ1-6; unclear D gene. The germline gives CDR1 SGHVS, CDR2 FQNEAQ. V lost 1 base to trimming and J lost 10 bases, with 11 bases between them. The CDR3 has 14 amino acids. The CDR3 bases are TGTGCCAGCAGCTTAGGGTGGGGTCCCTCACCCCTCCACTTT. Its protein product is CASSLGWGPSPLHF.

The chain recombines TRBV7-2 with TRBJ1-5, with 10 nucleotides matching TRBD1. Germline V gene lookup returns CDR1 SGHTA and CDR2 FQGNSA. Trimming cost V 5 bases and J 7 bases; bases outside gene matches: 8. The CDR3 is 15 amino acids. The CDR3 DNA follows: TGTGCCAGCAGCCCGAGGACAGGGGGAGGGCAGCCCCAGCATTTT. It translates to CASSPRTGGGQPQHF.

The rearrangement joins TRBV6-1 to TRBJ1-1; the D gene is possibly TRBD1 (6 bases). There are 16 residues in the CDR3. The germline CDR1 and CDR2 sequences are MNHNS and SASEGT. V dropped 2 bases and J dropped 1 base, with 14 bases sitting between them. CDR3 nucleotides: TGTGCCAGCAGTGAACGGAACTCAGGGGCGAACACTGAAGCTTTCTTT. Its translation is CASSERNSGANTEAFF.

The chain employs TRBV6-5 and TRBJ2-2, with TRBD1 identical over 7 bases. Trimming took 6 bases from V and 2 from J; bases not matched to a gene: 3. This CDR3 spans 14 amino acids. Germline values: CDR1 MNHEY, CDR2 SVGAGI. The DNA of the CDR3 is TGTGCCAGCAGGAGGACAGGAAACACCGGGGAGCTGTTTTTT. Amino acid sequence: CASRRTGNTGELFF.

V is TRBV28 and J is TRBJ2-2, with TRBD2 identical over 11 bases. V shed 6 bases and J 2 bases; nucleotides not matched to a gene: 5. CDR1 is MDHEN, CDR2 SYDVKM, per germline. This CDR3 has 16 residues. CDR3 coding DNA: TGTGCCAGCAGGTTTAGCGGGGGGGTCAACACCGGGGAGCTGTTTTTT. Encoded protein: CASRFSGGVNTGELFF.

For the CDR3, the DNA is TGTGCCAGCAGCCCCTACCTACCCGGGGCCAACGTCCTGACTTTC. Residues: CASSPYLPGANVLTF. V usage is TRBV14 and J usage is TRBJ2-6; D call uncertain. CDR1 and CDR2 from the germline V gene are SGHDN and FVKESK. The CDR3 totals 15 residues. Trimming took 4 bases from V and 4 from J, leaving 11 bases between them.

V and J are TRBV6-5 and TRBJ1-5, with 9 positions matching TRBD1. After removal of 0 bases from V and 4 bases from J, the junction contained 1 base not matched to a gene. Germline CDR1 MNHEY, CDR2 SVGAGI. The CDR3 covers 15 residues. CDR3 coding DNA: TGTGCCAGCAGTTACTCGGACAGGGGTAATCAGCCCCAGCATTTT. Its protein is CASSYSDRGNQPQHF.

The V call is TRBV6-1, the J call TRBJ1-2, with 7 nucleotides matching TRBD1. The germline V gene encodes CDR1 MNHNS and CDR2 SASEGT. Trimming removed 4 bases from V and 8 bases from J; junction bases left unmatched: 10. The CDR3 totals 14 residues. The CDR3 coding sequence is TGTGCCAGCAGTGCCTTACAGGGGACGGGGGGCTACACCTTC. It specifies CASSALQGTGGYTF.

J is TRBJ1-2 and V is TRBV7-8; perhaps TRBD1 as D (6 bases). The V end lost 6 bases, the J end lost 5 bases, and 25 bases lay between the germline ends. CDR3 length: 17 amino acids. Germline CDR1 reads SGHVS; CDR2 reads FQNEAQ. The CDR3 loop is CASSLYSGQLIWYGYTF. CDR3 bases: TGTGCCAGCAGTTTATACAGCGGACAGCTAATTTGGTATGGCTACACCTTC.

CDR3 DNA sequence: TGCGCCAGCAGCTTGCGGAGCAGGACCGGGGAGCTGTTTTTT. Translated, it gives CASSLRSRTGELFF. The chain joins TRBV5-1 to TRBJ2-2; no clear D gene. V was clipped by 1 base and J by 5 bases, with 9 bases between them. From germline, CDR1 is SGHRS and CDR2 YFSETQ. The CDR3 loop spans 14 amino acids.

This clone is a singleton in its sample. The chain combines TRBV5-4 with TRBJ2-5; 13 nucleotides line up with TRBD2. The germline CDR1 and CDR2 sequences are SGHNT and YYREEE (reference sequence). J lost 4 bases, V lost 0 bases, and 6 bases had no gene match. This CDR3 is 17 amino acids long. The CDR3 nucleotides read TGTGCCAGCAGCTTGGCGCTAGGACTAGCGGGAGCAGAGACCCAGTACTTC. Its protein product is CASSLALGLAGAETQYF.

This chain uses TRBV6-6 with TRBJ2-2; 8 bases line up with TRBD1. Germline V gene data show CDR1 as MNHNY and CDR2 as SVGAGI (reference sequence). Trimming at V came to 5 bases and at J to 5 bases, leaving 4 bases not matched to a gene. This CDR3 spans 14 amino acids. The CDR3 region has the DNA TGTGCCAGCAGTATAGACAGGGGAACCGGGGAGCTGTTTTTT. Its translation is CASSIDRGTGELFF.

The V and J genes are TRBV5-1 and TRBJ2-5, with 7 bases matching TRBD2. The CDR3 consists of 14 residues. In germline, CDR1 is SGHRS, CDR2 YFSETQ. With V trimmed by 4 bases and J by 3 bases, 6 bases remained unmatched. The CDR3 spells CASSQGRGEETQYF. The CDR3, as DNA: TGCGCCAGCAGCCAGGGCCGGGGGGAAGAGACCCAGTACTTC.

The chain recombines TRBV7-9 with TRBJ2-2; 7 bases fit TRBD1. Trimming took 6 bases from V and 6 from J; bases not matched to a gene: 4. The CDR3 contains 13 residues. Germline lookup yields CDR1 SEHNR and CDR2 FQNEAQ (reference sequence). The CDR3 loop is CASRPTGPGELFF. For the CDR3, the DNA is TGTGCCAGCAGGCCGACAGGGCCCGGGGAGCTGTTTTTT.

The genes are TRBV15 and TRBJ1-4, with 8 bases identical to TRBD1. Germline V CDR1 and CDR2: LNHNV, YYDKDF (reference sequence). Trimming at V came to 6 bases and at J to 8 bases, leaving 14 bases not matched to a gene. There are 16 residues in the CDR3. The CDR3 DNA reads TGTGCCACCAGAGACGGACAGGGTGCCTTTTACGAAAAACTGTTTTTT. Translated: CATRDGQGAFYEKLFF.

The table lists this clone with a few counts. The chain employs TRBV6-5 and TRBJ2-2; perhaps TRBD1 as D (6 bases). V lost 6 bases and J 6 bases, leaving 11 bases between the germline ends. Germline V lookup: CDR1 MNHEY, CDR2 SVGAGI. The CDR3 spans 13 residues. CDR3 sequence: CASSYAGAGELFF. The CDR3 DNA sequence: TGTGCCAGCAGCTATGCAGGGGCCGGGGAGCTGTTTTTT.

The CDR3 DNA sequence: TGTGCTAGTGGTTTGCGCCTACAGGGCCATAATGAGCAGTTCTTC. This codes for CASGLRLQGHNEQFF. The chain uses TRBV12-5 and TRBJ2-1; perhaps TRBD1 as D (6 bases). Germline V gene data show CDR1 as LGHNT and CDR2 as FRNRAP. The germline V and J ends were trimmed by 2 bases and 7 bases, with 15 bases remaining between them. The CDR3 spans 15 residues.

The CDR3 nucleotides are TGTGCCAGCAGTGAAAGGCCCGGACAGGTCTCATCCTACGAGCAGTACTTC. Amino acid sequence: CASSERPGQVSSYEQYF. The J gene is TRBJ2-7, the V gene TRBV2; 7 nucleotides line up with TRBD1. CDR1 and CDR2 from the germline V gene are SNHLY and FYNNEI. CDR3 length: 17 residues. The V and J ends lost 2 bases and 1 base, in that order; junction bases with no gene match: 11.

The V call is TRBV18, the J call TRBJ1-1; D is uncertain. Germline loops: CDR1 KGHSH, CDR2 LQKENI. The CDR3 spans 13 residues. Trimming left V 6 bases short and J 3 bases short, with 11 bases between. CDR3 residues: CASSHAGDTEAFF. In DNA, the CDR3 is TGTGCCAGCTCCCATGCCGGGGACACTGAAGCTTTCTTT.

CDR3 bases: TGTGCCAGCAGCGTAGACCCGAACACCGGGGAGCTGTTTTTT. Translated: CASSVDPNTGELFF. The chain couples TRBV9 to TRBJ2-2; D remains ambiguous. There are 14 residues in the CDR3. V lost 0 bases and J lost 0, with 3 bases in between. The V gene's germline CDR1 is SGDLS and CDR2 YYNGEE.

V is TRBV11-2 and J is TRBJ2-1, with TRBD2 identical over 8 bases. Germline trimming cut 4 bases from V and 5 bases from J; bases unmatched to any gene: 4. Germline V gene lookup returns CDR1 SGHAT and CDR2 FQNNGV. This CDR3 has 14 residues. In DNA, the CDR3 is TGTGCCAGCAGCTCAGCGGGAGCCAACAATGAGCAGTTCTTC. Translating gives CASSSAGANNEQFF.

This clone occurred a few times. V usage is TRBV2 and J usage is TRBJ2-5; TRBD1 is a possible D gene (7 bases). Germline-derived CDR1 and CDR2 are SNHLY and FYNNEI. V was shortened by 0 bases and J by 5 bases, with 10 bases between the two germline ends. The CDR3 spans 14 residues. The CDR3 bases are TGTGCCAGCAGTGAAGCGCCAGGGGGGGAGACCCAGTACTTC. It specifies CASSEAPGGETQYF.

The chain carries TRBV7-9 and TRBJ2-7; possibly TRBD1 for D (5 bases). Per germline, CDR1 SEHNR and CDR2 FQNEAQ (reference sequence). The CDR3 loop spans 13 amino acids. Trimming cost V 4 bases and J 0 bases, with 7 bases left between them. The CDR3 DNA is TGTGCCAGCAGCTCGACAGCCTCCTACGAGCAGTACTTC. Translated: CASSSTASYEQYF.